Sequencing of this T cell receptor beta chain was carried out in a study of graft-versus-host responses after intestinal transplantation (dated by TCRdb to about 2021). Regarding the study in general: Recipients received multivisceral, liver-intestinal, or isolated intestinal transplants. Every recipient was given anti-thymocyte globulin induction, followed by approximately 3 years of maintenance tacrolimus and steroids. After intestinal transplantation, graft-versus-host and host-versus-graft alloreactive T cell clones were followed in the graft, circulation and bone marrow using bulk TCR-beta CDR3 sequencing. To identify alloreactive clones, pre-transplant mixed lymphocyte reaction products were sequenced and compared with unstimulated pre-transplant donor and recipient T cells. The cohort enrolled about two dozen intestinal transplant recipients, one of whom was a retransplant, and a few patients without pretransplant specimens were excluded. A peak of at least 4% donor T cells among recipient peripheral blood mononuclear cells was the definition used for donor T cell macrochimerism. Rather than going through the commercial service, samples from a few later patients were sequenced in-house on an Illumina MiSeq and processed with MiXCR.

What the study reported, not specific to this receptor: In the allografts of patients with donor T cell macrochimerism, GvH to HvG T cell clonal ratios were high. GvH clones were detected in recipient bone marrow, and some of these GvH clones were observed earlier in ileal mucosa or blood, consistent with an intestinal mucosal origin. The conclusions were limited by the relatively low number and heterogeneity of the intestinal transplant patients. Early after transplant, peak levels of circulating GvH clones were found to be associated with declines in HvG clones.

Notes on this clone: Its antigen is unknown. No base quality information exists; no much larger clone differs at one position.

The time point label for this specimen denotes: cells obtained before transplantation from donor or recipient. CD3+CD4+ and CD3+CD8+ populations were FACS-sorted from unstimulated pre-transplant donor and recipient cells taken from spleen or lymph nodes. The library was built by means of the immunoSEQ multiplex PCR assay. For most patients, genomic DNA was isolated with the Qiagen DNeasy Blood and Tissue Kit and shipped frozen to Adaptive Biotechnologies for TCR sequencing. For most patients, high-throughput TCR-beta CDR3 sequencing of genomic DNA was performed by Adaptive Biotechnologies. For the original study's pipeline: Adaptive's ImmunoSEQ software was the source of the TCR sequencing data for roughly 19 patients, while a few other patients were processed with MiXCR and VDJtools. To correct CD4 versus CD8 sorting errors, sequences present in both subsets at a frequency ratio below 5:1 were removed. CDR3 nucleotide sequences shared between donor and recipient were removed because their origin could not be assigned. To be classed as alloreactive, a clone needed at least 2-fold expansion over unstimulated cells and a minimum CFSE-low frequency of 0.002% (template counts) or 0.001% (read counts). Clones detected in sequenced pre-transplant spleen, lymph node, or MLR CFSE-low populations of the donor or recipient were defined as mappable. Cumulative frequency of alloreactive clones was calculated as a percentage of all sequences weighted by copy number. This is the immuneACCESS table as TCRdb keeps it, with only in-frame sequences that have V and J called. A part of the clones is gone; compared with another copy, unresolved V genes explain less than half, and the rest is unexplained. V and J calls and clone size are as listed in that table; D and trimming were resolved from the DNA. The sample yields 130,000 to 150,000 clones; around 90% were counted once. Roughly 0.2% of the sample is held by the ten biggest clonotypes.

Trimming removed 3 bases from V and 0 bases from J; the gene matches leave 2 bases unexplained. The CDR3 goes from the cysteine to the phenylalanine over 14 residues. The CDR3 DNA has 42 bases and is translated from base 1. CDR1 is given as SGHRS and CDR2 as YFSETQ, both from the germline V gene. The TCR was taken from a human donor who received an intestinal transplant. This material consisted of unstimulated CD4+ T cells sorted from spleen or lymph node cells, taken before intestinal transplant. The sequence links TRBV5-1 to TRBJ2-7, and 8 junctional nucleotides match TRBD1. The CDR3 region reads CASSSGQGSYEQYF. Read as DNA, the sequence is TGCGCCAGCAGCTCCGGACAGGGCTCCTACGAGCAGTACTTC.